A selection of T cell receptor beta chains follows, all from one sample in a study of T-cell memory formation after mild COVID-19. MiXCR was run by TCRdb on the 5' RACE reads, yielding one entry per CDR3 protein. The sample has some 40,000 distinct CDR3 sequences; around 6.1% are singletons. Source material: PBMCs or a T cell subset sorted from them (not recorded which). These receptors all stem from an adult who had mild COVID-19 (a few samples of this study predate the infection). Cell type and time point are not known. Both conserved end residues are part of each CDR3. D genes are given only for firm matches. Not all rows give a size; the values are once, few, many and, for expanded clones, a class.

CDR3 DNA: TGCGCCAGCAGCTTGGGACAGGCCCAAGGAGGCTACACCTTC; CDR3 protein: CASSLGQAQGGYTF; J gene: TRBJ1-2; V gene: TRBV5-1; D gene: NA; clone size: NA
CDR3 DNA: TGTGCCAGCAGCCAAGATCGAGGGCAGGGCAGCGGCTACACCTTC; CDR3 protein: CASSQDRGQGSGYTF; J gene: TRBJ1-2; V gene: TRBV4-2; D gene: NA; clone size: NA
CDR3 DNA: TGCAGTGCTCAGAGGGCCTACGAGCAGTACTTC; CDR3 protein: CSAQRAYEQYF; J gene: TRBJ2-7; V gene: TRBV20-1; D gene: NA; clone size: NA
CDR3 DNA: TGTGCCAGCAGCTTAACGACAGGGGAGCTTTACAATGAGCAGTTCTTC; CDR3 protein: CASSLTTGELYNEQFF; J gene: TRBJ2-1; V gene: TRBV7-3; D gene: TRBD1; clone size: NA
CDR3 DNA: TGTGCCAGCAGCCAAGAACCAGGACAGGGGTTGAGGAGCACAGATACGCAGTATTTT; CDR3 protein: CASSQEPGQGLRSTDTQYF; J gene: TRBJ2-3; V gene: TRBV4-2; D gene: TRBD1; clone size: few
CDR3 DNA: TGTGCCAGCAGCTTAAGGGGCGGGGACGATGAGCAGTTCTTC; CDR3 protein: CASSLRGGDDEQFF; J gene: TRBJ2-1; V gene: TRBV21-1; D gene: NA; clone size: many
CDR3 DNA: TGCAGTGCTAGAATGGCGGGGCAGAACACCGGGGAGCTGTTTTTT; CDR3 protein: CSARMAGQNTGELFF; J gene: TRBJ2-2; V gene: TRBV20-1; D gene: NA; clone size: many
CDR3 DNA: TGTGCCAGTAGTATAGGGAGGCGCAATCAGCCCCAGCATTTT; CDR3 protein: CASSIGRRNQPQHF; J gene: TRBJ1-5; V gene: TRBV19; D gene: NA; clone size: NA
CDR3 DNA: TGCGCCAGCAGCCAAGGTGGTACCCGGGCACCCAAAAACATTCAGTACTTC; CDR3 protein: CASSQGGTRAPKNIQYF; J gene: TRBJ2-4; V gene: TRBV4-3; D gene: NA; clone size: many
CDR3 DNA: TGCGCCAGCAGCCTAAGGGGAGGGGTCGACAACTATGGCTACACCTTC; CDR3 protein: CASSLRGGVDNYGYTF; J gene: TRBJ1-2; V gene: TRBV4-3; D gene: NA; clone size: NA
CDR3 DNA: TGTGCCAGCAGCCGCGACAGGGGGGAGACCCAGTACTTC; CDR3 protein: CASSRDRGETQYF; J gene: TRBJ2-5; V gene: TRBV5-4; D gene: TRBD1; clone size: NA
CDR3 DNA: TGCGCCAGCAGCGGGGGCCCGTTACCGCGGGAGTGGTATTTT; CDR3 protein: CASSGGPLPREWYF; J gene: TRBJ2-3; V gene: TRBV5-1; D gene: NA; clone size: NA
CDR3 DNA: TGTGCCAGCAGCAACGGGCAGGGTTCTCGGCAGCCCCAGCATTTT; CDR3 protein: CASSNGQGSRQPQHF; J gene: TRBJ1-5; V gene: TRBV4-2; D gene: NA; clone size: NA
CDR3 DNA: TGCAGCGTTGAGTGGGACCGAGGCACAGATACGCAGTATTTT; CDR3 protein: CSVEWDRGTDTQYF; J gene: TRBJ2-3; V gene: TRBV29-1; D gene: NA; clone size: NA
CDR3 DNA: TGTGCCACCAGTGATGTAACGGGCCTCTCTTCCTACAATGAGCAGTTCTTC; CDR3 protein: CATSDVTGLSSYNEQFF; J gene: TRBJ2-1; V gene: TRBV24-1; D gene: NA; clone size: many
CDR3 DNA: TGTGCTAGCATCCCCACCCTGGCTAGCGGGAGCTCCTACGAGCAGTACTTC; CDR3 protein: CASIPTLASGSSYEQYF; J gene: TRBJ2-7; V gene: TRBV7-7; D gene: TRBD2; clone size: NA
CDR3 DNA: TGCAGTGCTAGTTCCCAGCTCCGGTGGAACACTGAAGCTTTCTTT; CDR3 protein: CSASSQLRWNTEAFF; J gene: TRBJ1-1; V gene: TRBV20-1; D gene: NA; clone size: few
CDR3 DNA: TGTGCCAGCAGCTTCCCCCGTAGAGCGTTTGGGTTCGGGGGAGATACGCAGTATTTT; CDR3 protein: CASSFPRRAFGFGGDTQYF; J gene: TRBJ2-3; V gene: TRBV11-2; D gene: NA; clone size: many
CDR3 DNA: TGTGCCAGCAGCCACGACCAGGGGCGCAACGAGCAGTACTTC; CDR3 protein: CASSHDQGRNEQYF; J gene: TRBJ2-7; V gene: TRBV14; D gene: NA; clone size: few
CDR3 DNA: TGTGCCAGCAGCCCAGTCCCCAACAGGGCCCCTCAGCCCCAGCATTTT; CDR3 protein: CASSPVPNRAPQPQHF; J gene: TRBJ1-5; V gene: TRBV12-3/TRBV12-4; D gene: NA; clone size: few
CDR3 DNA: TGTGCCTGGAGTGAGCAGGGAAATCAGCCCCAGCATTTT; CDR3 protein: CAWSEQGNQPQHF; J gene: TRBJ1-5; V gene: TRBV30; D gene: NA; clone size: many
CDR3 DNA: TGTGCCATCAGTACTAGCGGGAGCCAAACAGATACGCAGTATTTT; CDR3 protein: CAISTSGSQTDTQYF; J gene: TRBJ2-3; V gene: TRBV10-3; D gene: TRBD2; clone size: many
CDR3 DNA: TGTGCCAGCTCACCCCAGGGGCGGACTGAAGCTTTCTTT; CDR3 protein: CASSPQGRTEAFF; J gene: TRBJ1-1; V gene: TRBV18; D gene: NA; clone size: NA
CDR3 DNA: TGTGCCAGCAGCTTAGCTCAGGGGGGGAACACTGAAGCTTTCTTT; CDR3 protein: CASSLAQGGNTEAFF; J gene: TRBJ1-1; V gene: TRBV7-2; D gene: TRBD1; clone size: many
CDR3 DNA: TGCGCCAGCAGCCAAGGGACTAGCGGGGCAGAGACCCAGTACTTC; CDR3 protein: CASSQGTSGAETQYF; J gene: TRBJ2-5; V gene: TRBV4-1; D gene: TRBD2; clone size: many
CDR3 DNA: TGTGCCAGCAGTTCTACTACAGGGGACTATGGCTACACCTTC; CDR3 protein: CASSSTTGDYGYTF; J gene: TRBJ1-2; V gene: TRBV12-3/TRBV12-4; D gene: TRBD1; clone size: many
CDR3 DNA: TGTGCCAGCAGTTCCCGTCAGGGGGGGGCAACTAGCACAGATACGCAGTATTTT; CDR3 protein: CASSSRQGGATSTDTQYF; J gene: TRBJ2-3; V gene: TRBV6-6; D gene: NA; clone size: many
CDR3 DNA: TGTGCCAGCAGCTTGCCGCCCCACTACGAGCAGTACTTC; CDR3 protein: CASSLPPHYEQYF; J gene: TRBJ2-7; V gene: TRBV7-9; D gene: NA; clone size: many
CDR3 DNA: TGTGCCACCAGTCCGAGGACGGGAGAAAAACTGTTTTTT; CDR3 protein: CATSPRTGEKLFF; J gene: TRBJ1-4; V gene: TRBV15; D gene: NA; clone size: once
CDR3 DNA: TGTGCCAGCAGCTTGAAGGGGGGTTTTCCCTACGAGCAGTACTTC; CDR3 protein: CASSLKGGFPYEQYF; J gene: TRBJ2-7; V gene: TRBV5-6; D gene: NA; clone size: many
CDR3 DNA: TGTGCCAGCAGCTTTACTGCGGGGGGCACTGAAGCTTTCTTT; CDR3 protein: CASSFTAGGTEAFF; J gene: TRBJ1-1; V gene: TRBV5-6; D gene: NA; clone size: many
CDR3 DNA: TGTGCCAGCTCACCACAAAATCAGCCCCAGCATTTT; CDR3 protein: CASSPQNQPQHF; J gene: TRBJ1-5; V gene: TRBV18; D gene: NA; clone size: NA
CDR3 DNA: TGTGCCAGCAACTTAGCGGGGTCCAAAAACATTCAGTACTTC; CDR3 protein: CASNLAGSKNIQYF; J gene: TRBJ2-4; V gene: TRBV6-6; D gene: TRBD2; clone size: NA
CDR3 DNA: TGTGCCAGCAGTTACGCGACAGCCTACAATGAGCAGTTCTTC; CDR3 protein: CASSYATAYNEQFF; J gene: TRBJ2-1; V gene: TRBV6-6; D gene: NA; clone size: many
CDR3 DNA: TGCGCCAGCAGCCCCAACCGAGGGGAGACCCAGTACTTC; CDR3 protein: CASSPNRGETQYF; J gene: TRBJ2-5; V gene: TRBV5-1; D gene: NA; clone size: many
CDR3 DNA: TGTGCCAGCAGCTTAGGGGACTCACTCTCCTACGAGCAGTACTTC; CDR3 protein: CASSLGDSLSYEQYF; J gene: TRBJ2-7; V gene: TRBV11-2; D gene: NA; clone size: many
CDR3 DNA: TGTGCCAGCAGCTCTAGCGGGACGACTGGAAGCACAGATACGCAGTATTTT; CDR3 protein: CASSSSGTTGSTDTQYF; J gene: TRBJ2-3; V gene: TRBV7-3; D gene: TRBD2; clone size: NA
CDR3 DNA: TGTGCCAGCAGTGAGTGGACAGCCCAATCCCGCTACGAGCAGTACTTC; CDR3 protein: CASSEWTAQSRYEQYF; J gene: TRBJ2-7; V gene: TRBV6-1; D gene: NA; clone size: few
CDR3 DNA: TGTGCCAGCAGCGCAGACAGGGGTGCAGAGACCCAGTACTTC; CDR3 protein: CASSADRGAETQYF; J gene: TRBJ2-5; V gene: TRBV9; D gene: TRBD1; clone size: NA
CDR3 DNA: TGCAGCGCCGGACAGGGATCATTTAACACTGAAGCTTTCTTT; CDR3 protein: CSAGQGSFNTEAFF; J gene: TRBJ1-1; V gene: TRBV29-1; D gene: TRBD1; clone size: many
CDR3 DNA: TGTGCCAGCAGCGGGACAACCCGCTCTGGGGCCAACGTCCTGACTTTC; CDR3 protein: CASSGTTRSGANVLTF; J gene: TRBJ2-6; V gene: TRBV7-9; D gene: NA; clone size: NA
CDR3 DNA: TGTGCCAGCAGCCCTCAGGGCCAAAGGAAGCAGTACTTC; CDR3 protein: CASSPQGQRKQYF; J gene: TRBJ2-7; V gene: TRBV6-5; D gene: NA; clone size: few
CDR3 DNA: TGTGCCAGCGGGATGGAGGCGGATAGCACAGATACGCAGTATTTT; CDR3 protein: CASGMEADSTDTQYF; J gene: TRBJ2-3; V gene: TRBV11-2; D gene: NA; clone size: few
CDR3 DNA: TGTGCCAGCAGCTCGAGTTGGCAGACCTACGAGCAGTACTTC; CDR3 protein: CASSSSWQTYEQYF; J gene: TRBJ2-7; V gene: TRBV5-6; D gene: NA; clone size: many
CDR3 DNA: TGTGCCACCCGGGACTTCCAAGAGACCCAGTACTTC; CDR3 protein: CATRDFQETQYF; J gene: TRBJ2-5; V gene: TRBV12-3/TRBV12-4; D gene: NA; clone size: many
CDR3 DNA: TGTGCCAGCAGCTTAGAGTTAGGGCCGAACACTGAAGCTTTCTTT; CDR3 protein: CASSLELGPNTEAFF; J gene: TRBJ1-1; V gene: TRBV7-9; D gene: NA; clone size: NA
CDR3 DNA: TGTGCCAGCAGCCGGACAGGGAACACTGAAGCTTTCTTT; CDR3 protein: CASSRTGNTEAFF; J gene: TRBJ1-1; V gene: TRBV3-1; D gene: TRBD1; clone size: many
CDR3 DNA: TGTGCCAGCAGCCCCCGGGGCCATGAGCAGTTCTTC; CDR3 protein: CASSPRGHEQFF; J gene: TRBJ2-1; V gene: TRBV7-9; D gene: NA; clone size: many
CDR3 DNA: TGTGCCAGCAGCTTAGGACAGGGGACGTATAGCAATCAGCCCCAGCATTTT; CDR3 protein: CASSLGQGTYSNQPQHF; J gene: TRBJ1-5; V gene: TRBV7-9; D gene: TRBD1; clone size: many
CDR3 DNA: TGCAGTGCCCCGGGACAGAGCAATCAGCCCCAGCATTTT; CDR3 protein: CSAPGQSNQPQHF; J gene: TRBJ1-5; V gene: TRBV20-1; D gene: TRBD1; clone size: many
CDR3 DNA: TGTGCCAGCTCACCACTGATAAGGGGCCGCTACAATGAGCAGTTCTTC; CDR3 protein: CASSPLIRGRYNEQFF; J gene: TRBJ2-1; V gene: TRBV18; D gene: NA; clone size: many
CDR3 DNA: TGCAGTGCTAGAGAACAGGGGGCGAGCAATCAGCCCCAGCATTTT; CDR3 protein: CSAREQGASNQPQHF; J gene: TRBJ1-5; V gene: TRBV20-1; D gene: TRBD1; clone size: NA
CDR3 DNA: TGTGCCAGCAGCTTATTAGCCAAAAACATTCAGTACTTC; CDR3 protein: CASSLLAKNIQYF; J gene: TRBJ2-4; V gene: TRBV7-2; D gene: NA; clone size: many
CDR3 DNA: TGTGCCAGCAGCCCCACGATGGGGCAGTACTTC; CDR3 protein: CASSPTMGQYF; J gene: TRBJ2-7; V gene: TRBV11-2; D gene: NA; clone size: many
CDR3 DNA: TGCGCCAGCAGCTCCGGACAGGGACCCCTAGCCAAAAACATTCAGTACTTC; CDR3 protein: CASSSGQGPLAKNIQYF; J gene: TRBJ2-4; V gene: TRBV5-1; D gene: TRBD1; clone size: many
CDR3 DNA: TGTGCCACCAGCAGAGCGGGAGGGGGGGAGCAGTACTTC; CDR3 protein: CATSRAGGGEQYF; J gene: TRBJ2-7; V gene: TRBV15; D gene: TRBD2; clone size: few
CDR3 DNA: TGTGCCAGCAGCTTAGGTCTGCTCCGTGGCACAGATACGCAGTATTTT; CDR3 protein: CASSLGLLRGTDTQYF; J gene: TRBJ2-3; V gene: TRBV7-2; D gene: NA; clone size: many
CDR3 DNA: TGTGCCTGGAGTGTACGATTGGGGGGTGAGCAGTTCTTC; CDR3 protein: CAWSVRLGGEQFF; J gene: TRBJ2-1; V gene: TRBV30; D gene: NA; clone size: many
CDR3 DNA: TGCGCCAGCAGCCCTTACGCGGGCGGGGGGGCCGTTGATGGCGGGGAGCTGTTTTTT; CDR3 protein: CASSPYAGGGAVDGGELFF; J gene: TRBJ2-2; V gene: TRBV4-1; D gene: TRBD2; clone size: NA